One and the same sample provided the 8 T cell receptor beta chains below, sequenced in a study of neoadjuvant anti-PD-1 for oral cavity cancer. TCRdb's table, derived via immunoSEQ multiplex PCR, lists solely in-frame clones and lacks some. The data show around 6,700 clones, with roughly 78% seen just once and under 3.5% held by the top ten. Source: PBMCs, taken before nivolumab (anti-PD-1) treatment. These receptor sequences come from a person between 40 and 80 years old with oral cavity squamous cell carcinoma.

V is TRBV19 and J is TRBJ1-4, with 7 bases lining up with TRBD1. CDR1 is LNHDA and CDR2 is SQIVND in the germline V gene (reference sequence). The V segment lost 6 bases and the J segment 2 bases; nucleotides outside the gene matches: 6. This CDR3 spans 15 amino acids. Written as DNA, the CDR3 is TGTGCCAGTAGAGACAGGGCTCACACTAATGAAAAACTGTTTTTT. Encoded protein: CASRDRAHTNEKLFF.

The V call is TRBV6-5, the J call TRBJ2-7; the D gene could be TRBD1 or TRBD2 (5 bases each). This CDR3 has 15 residues. Germline-derived CDR1 and CDR2 are MNHEY and SVGAGI. Trimming cost V 9 bases and J 0 bases, with 18 bases left between them. CDR3 nucleotide sequence: TGTGCCAGTAAGATGGGGACGGTGAGCTCCTACGAGCAGTACTTC. Residues: CASKMGTVSSYEQYF.

The chain recombines TRBV6-5 with TRBJ1-2; D uncertain. V lost 7 bases and J 6 bases, leaving 9 bases between the germline ends. This CDR3 has 11 residues. CDR1 and CDR2 (germline): MNHEY, SVGAGI. The CDR3 nucleotides read TGTGCCAGCATGAGCGATCATGGCTACACCTTC. Its translation: CASMSDHGYTF.

The chain employs TRBV5-1 and TRBJ1-1; 7 bases are a match to TRBD1. The CDR3 contains 15 residues. Unmatched junction bases numbered 6, after V lost 4 bases and J lost 0 bases. From germline, CDR1 is SGHRS and CDR2 YFSETQ. CDR3 in amino acids: CASSAGQPMNTEAFF. The CDR3 nucleotides are TGCGCCAGCAGCGCGGGACAGCCCATGAACACTGAAGCTTTCTTT.

The rearrangement joins TRBV5-1 to TRBJ1-1, with no clear D. Germline V gives CDR1 SGHRS, CDR2 YFSETQ. The CDR3 length is 14 residues. The V end was cut by 0 bases, the J end by 1 base, with 7 bases between. The CDR3 loop reads CASSLAHGNTEAFF. The CDR3 region has the DNA TGCGCCAGCAGCTTGGCCCACGGGAACACTGAAGCTTTCTTT.

The gene calls are TRBV7-2 and TRBJ1-5, with D perhaps TRBD1 (5 bases). The CDR3 covers 15 residues. Trimming cost V 5 bases and J 0 bases, with 11 bases left between them. CDR1 is SGHTA, CDR2 FQGNSA, per germline. The DNA of the CDR3 is TGTGCCAGCAGCGCAGGGTCTTATAGCAATCAGCCCCAGCATTTT. This sequence encodes CASSAGSYSNQPQHF.

This clone came up a few times. The chain employs TRBV18 and TRBJ1-1, with unresolved D. Germline-derived CDR1 and CDR2 are KGHSH and LQKENI. CDR3 length: 14 amino acids. V was clipped by 2 bases and J by 0 bases, with 7 bases between them. Here the CDR3 reads CASSPSEMNTEAFF. DNA of the CDR3: TGTGCCAGCTCACCATCAGAAATGAACACTGAAGCTTTCTTT. Full variable domain (outside the CDR3, taken from reference TRBV18 and TRBJ1-1): NAGVMQNPRHLVRRRGQEARLRCSPMKGHSHVYWYRQLPEEGLKFMVYLQKENIIDESGMPKERFSAEFPKEGPSILRIQQVVRGDSAAYFCASSPSEMNTEAFFGQGTRLTVV.

The rearrangement joins TRBV28 to TRBJ1-4; D is unclear. Germline V gives CDR1 MDHEN, CDR2 SYDVKM. The germline V and J ends were trimmed by 3 bases and 3 bases, with 2 bases remaining between them. The CDR3 extends over 12 amino acids. The CDR3 loop is CASSFANEKLFF. In DNA, the CDR3 is TGTGCCAGCAGTTTCGCTAATGAAAAACTGTTTTTT.